This TCR beta chain was obtained from a study of shared clonotypes between healthy human individuals (dated by TCRdb to 2018 to 2021). In the study overall: The cohort comprised two women and a few men aged 18 to 49 years. Between about 0.85 and 9.5 billion PBMCs per donor were obtained by leukapheresis. For each donor, three plates each were used for CD4 naive and CD4 memory, two plates were used for CD8 naive, and one plate was used for CD8 memory. To increase sequencing depth and limit assay-specific biases, different laboratories used diverse techniques to prepare libraries and sequence TCR repertoires. The study deeply sequenced blood TCR repertoires of several healthy adults to estimate repertoire size and the extent of clonotype sharing between individuals. On the study overall, not on this receptor specifically: Rarefaction of sorted-subset datasets indicated incomplete sequencing despite the large sequencing depth. Only blood was sampled, and tissue TCR repertoires likely differ from those in blood. Sharing across a handful of donors was observed for about 5% of naive CD4, less than 4% of naive CD8, around 2.5% of memory CD4, and about 0.4% of memory CD8 clonotypes. Higher generation probabilities were observed for clonotypes shared by all four sorted-subset donors than for non-shared clonotypes. Pairwise subsampling indicated that sequencing depth was expected to affect the degree of clonotype sharing among donors. The genetic and exposure-history diversity represented was limited by the small number of donors. Estimated clonotype richness was generally larger for naive than for memory subsets.

Healthy HIV-negative adults with no recently reported acute infections or vaccinations were included as donors. All donors were Caucasian adults living in Nashville, Tennessee, USA. CD4+ T cells were enriched by magnetic negative selection; naive cells were then positively selected on CD45RA, and the negative fraction formed the memory subset. After blood collection by leukapheresis, PBMCs were isolated using Ficoll-Histopaque density gradient centrifugation and then cryopreserved in the vapor phase of liquid nitrogen. Analytical flow cytometry was used to check the purity and quantity of each magnetically sorted T cell population. Genomic DNA was isolated from each sorted fraction and quantified by UV absorbance on a Nanodrop 2000c. Concerning this clone itself: Its antigen has not been determined. Base qualities are not provided; no much larger clone lies one nucleotide away.

Using the deep immunoSEQ assay, multiplex PCR amplified TCR CDR3 regions from genomic DNA. Genomic DNA extracted from each cell subset was distributed evenly over all wells of several immunoSEQ 96-well plates, and each plate served as one replicate. For sorted subsets, around 200 ng genomic DNA, equal to tens of thousands of T cell genomes, was loaded into each replicate PCR. The purified libraries were quantified using a Qubit 3.0 fluorometer, sized with a Bioanalyzer 2100, and then quantified again using the KAPA Library Quantification kit. Every immunoSEQ 96-well plate was sequenced on a separate single-read 150-cycle Illumina NextSeq 550 flow cell. The original methods were these. Because the immunoSEQ output held only junctional sequences and lacked quality scores, the filtering could not match the filtering applied to full-length reads. Sequences were annotated with PyIR, a Python wrapper for IgBLAST v1.9, using IMGT germline references to assign V/J genes and CDR3. Any read was removed if the V/J assignment was weak (E-value above 1e-6), the CDR3 was missing, or the read contained stop codons, out-of-frame junctions, or ambiguous translated residues. A V3J clonotype was defined by an identical inferred V gene, J gene, and CDR3 amino acid sequence. Percentage overlap between repertoires was computed as shared unique clonotypes divided by the size of the smaller repertoire. Richness of each repertoire was evaluated using RTK rarefaction, the Chao1 estimator, and Recon v2.1 estimates of unobserved clonotypes. For all TCRbeta clonotypes obtained by the gDNA method from a handful of donors, generation probabilities were computed with OLGA. Not all clones reach the TCRdb copy of this immuneACCESS table, which keeps in-frame sequences only. Checked studies attribute under half of the gap to unresolved V genes and leave the rest unexplained. V and J calls and clone size are given by that table; D and trimming were obtained from the DNA. The sample table lists over a million clones, roughly 95% of them with a count of one. Approximately 1% of the sample lies in the top ten.

The germline ends are 13 bases apart after V is trimmed by 1 base and J by 8 bases. Including the terminal cysteine and phenylalanine, the CDR3 comprises 14 residues. This entry keeps only the CDR3 DNA: 42 bases, framed from base 1. Reading the germline V gene gives CDR1 MGHRA and CDR2 YSYEKL. This clonotype was sampled from a young man in good health. Sequenced material: naive CD4+ T cells sorted from blood. The cell subset or site tag for this specimen amounts to: CD45RA+ positively selected. The sequence joins TRBV4-1 to TRBJ2-3, with TRBD1 as a weak D call on 6 bases. In nucleotides, the sequence is TGCGCCAGCAGCCAAGGGGACAATTCAGGTACGCAGTATTTT. The resulting protein is CASSQGDNSGTQYF.